This TCR beta chain was sequenced during a study of blood T cell repertoires in COVID-19. Overall study context: In each case, the material was cDNA or gDNA derived from T cells, B-cell-depleted T cells, or PBMCs.

In the original processing: It was from reference gene primer amplification that nucleated cell counts were estimated. Profiled with immunoSEQ multiplex PCR; TCRdb holds only in-frame clones, not every one. The D gene and trimming were derived from the DNA, and the V and J assignments and clone size from that table. There are roughly 40,000 clones in the sample; around 85% occur only once, and approximately 8.9% lies in the top ten. Germline lookup yields CDR1 LGHDT and CDR2 YNNKEL (reference sequence). The length of the CDR3 is 14 residues. Trimming took 1 base from V and 4 from J, leaving 10 bases between them.

This chain connects TRBV3-1 (or the pseudogene TRBV3-2) to TRBJ1-2; a possible D gene is TRBD1 (6 bases). Input material: peripheral blood. The receptor was derived from a human donor in a cohort sampled during active COVID-19. The CDR3 is CASSQGGGGYGYTF. The CDR3 DNA is TGTGCCAGCAGCCAAGGAGGGGGTGGCTATGGCTACACCTTC.